This passage covers 8 T cell receptor beta chains from one sample sequenced in a study of shared clonotypes between healthy human individuals. Libraries were prepared by immunoSEQ multiplex PCR; TCRdb keeps only in-frame clonotypes and omits some of them. The table lists 650,000 to 800,000 clones, 72% of them singletons. Sample: memory CD4+ T cells sorted from blood. The subset here: CD45RA-negative fraction. The receptors here all came from a woman in her twenties or thirties in good health.

This clone was found many times. The chain is built from TRBV11-2 and TRBJ1-1; possibly TRBD1 for D (5 bases). The CDR3 runs to 14 residues. Germline CDR1 reads SGHAT; CDR2 reads FQNNGV. The V end lost 5 bases, the J end lost 1 base, and 11 bases lay between the germline ends. CDR3 loop: CASSASTENTEAFF. DNA of the CDR3: TGTGCCAGCAGCGCCTCGACAGAGAACACTGAAGCTTTCTTT.

The CDR3 DNA reads TGTGCCAGCAGCAAGCAACCTCCGGGACAGGGAGCCGAGCAGTACTTC. Translating gives CASSKQPPGQGAEQYF. The rearrangement uses TRBV11-2 and TRBJ2-7; 9 nucleotides align to TRBD1. V shed 5 bases, J shed 6 bases, and the junction held 14 bases outside the gene matches. Per germline, CDR1 SGHAT and CDR2 FQNNGV. This CDR3 comprises 16 residues.

The V and J genes are TRBV28 and TRBJ2-1, with no clear D. Germline lookup yields CDR1 MDHEN and CDR2 SYDVKM. The CDR3 is made up of 15 amino acids. V lost 5 bases and J lost 5, with 16 bases in between. The CDR3 DNA is TGTGCCAGCAGTCTGATCCCACTGGTAGACAATGAGCAGTTCTTC. Its protein is CASSLIPLVDNEQFF. Filled out from reference TRBV28 and TRBJ2-1, the complete variable domain reads DVKVTQSSRYLVKRTGEKVFLECVQDMDHENMFWYRQDPGLGLRLIYFSYDVKMKEKGDIPEGYSVSREKKERFSLILESASTNQTSMYLCASSLIPLVDNEQFFGPGTRLTVL.

This clone showed up just a few times. The chain couples TRBV6-5 to TRBJ2-2; 12 bases align to TRBD2. Germline CDR1 and CDR2: MNHEY and SVGAGI. CDR3 size: 14 residues. The junction had 7 bases not matched to a gene; V was cut back by 10 bases and J by 7 bases. The CDR3, as DNA: TGTGCCATCTCGACTAGCGGGAGTTACGGGGAGCTGTTTTTT. Encoded protein: CAISTSGSYGELFF.

J is TRBJ2-2 and V is TRBV19; maybe TRBD2 (7 bases). This CDR3 contains 15 residues. Germline loops: CDR1 LNHDA, CDR2 SQIVND (reference sequence). The ends were cut back, 5 bases at V and 6 bases at J, with 16 bases in the middle. The CDR3 here is CASSWGGLAAGELFF. The CDR3 DNA sequence: TGTGCCAGTAGTTGGGGGGGCCTGGCAGCCGGGGAGCTGTTTTTT.

The CDR3 loop reads CASSPLGGRNEQYF. In nucleotides, the CDR3 is TGTGCCAGCAGTCCCCTGGGTGGGAGGAACGAGCAGTACTTC. The V and J genes are TRBV28 and TRBJ2-7, with a tentative D call TRBD2 (6 bases). Trimming stripped 5 bases from V and 5 bases from J, with 16 bases between. This CDR3 contains 14 residues. Germline V CDR1 and CDR2: MDHEN, SYDVKM.

In regard to this clone: Other DNA sequences in this specimen translate into the identical CDR3. V gene TRBV5-1 combines with J gene TRBJ1-4; TRBD1 matches at 9 bases. CDR1 and CDR2 from the germline V gene are SGHRS and YFSETQ. Trimming at V came to 4 bases and at J to 7 bases, leaving 8 bases not matched to a gene. This CDR3 has 15 amino acids. DNA of the CDR3: TGCGCCAGCAGCCTGGGGGACAGGGATGGTGAAAAACTGTTTTTT. It codes for CASSLGDRDGEKLFF.

The chain recombines TRBV28 with TRBJ1-5; D may be TRBD1 (6 bases). V lost 5 bases, J lost 4 bases, and 15 bases lay in between. Looked up from germline, CDR1 is MDHEN and CDR2 is SYDVKM. This CDR3 spans 15 amino acids. CDR3: CASSPGGSKNQPQHF. CDR3 DNA: TGTGCCAGCAGTCCGGGGGGCAGTAAAAATCAGCCCCAGCATTTT.